The 23 T cell receptor beta chains given below trace back to one sample, sequenced in a study of T cell repertoires in cytomegalovirus infection. Each CDR3 protein is one row after TCRdb ran MiXCR on the reads. The sample lists some 920,000 distinct CDR3 sequences; 25% to 40% were seen once. Antigens for these TCRs are unknown. The sample here was cultured CD8+ T cells from PBMCs, taken from culture after CMV antigen stimulation. All receptors derive from a human donor in good health (CMV status not recorded). Some clones in this sample may be carry-over from other donors' samples.

This clonotype was seen repeatedly, ten times or more. The rearrangement links TRBV6-5 to TRBJ2-1; 10 nucleotides line up with TRBD2. The CDR3 consists of 16 residues. Looked up from germline, CDR1 is MNHEY and CDR2 is SVGAGI. Trimming took 2 bases from V and 0 from J; bases not matched to a gene: 1. Here the CDR3 reads CASSYASGGSYNEQFF. Here the CDR3 DNA reads TGTGCCAGCAGTTACGCTAGCGGGGGCTCCTACAATGAGCAGTTCTTC.

This clonotype was recorded a few times. The J gene is TRBJ1-6, the V gene TRBV11-2, with D perhaps TRBD1 (6 bases). Trimming took off 2 bases at V and 2 bases at J, with 22 bases between the two ends. There are 20 residues in the CDR3. The germline V gene encodes CDR1 SGHAT and CDR2 FQNNGV. The CDR3 nucleotides read TGTGCCAGCAGCTTATGGTCAGGGCGAAAACAGGGAACCTATAATTCACCCCTCCACTTT. Encoded protein: CASSLWSGRKQGTYNSPLHF. Based on the CDR3 plus reference TRBV11-2 and TRBJ1-6, the full variable domain is EAGVAQSPRYKIIEKRQSVAFWCNPISGHATLYWYQQILGQGPKLLIQFQNNGVVDDSQLPKDRFSAERLKGVDSTLKIQPAKLEDSAVYLCASSLWSGRKQGTYNSPLHFGNGTRLTVT.

The chain combines TRBV7-9 with TRBJ1-1, with D possibly TRBD1 on 5 matching bases. Germline values: CDR1 SEHNR, CDR2 FQNEAQ (reference sequence). The CDR3 consists of 14 residues. With 3 bases removed from V and 2 bases from J, the gap between germline ends came to 10 bases. The CDR3 sequence: CASSFQGDNTEAFF. The CDR3 DNA is TGTGCCAGCAGCTTTCAAGGGGATAACACTGAAGCTTTCTTT.

Written as DNA, the CDR3 is TGTGCCACCAGTGATTTCACGACATCGCAAGTCCAAGAGACCCAGTACTTC. Protein product: CATSDFTTSQVQETQYF. This chain connects TRBV24-1 to TRBJ2-5; D not certain. With 1 base removed from V and 1 base from J, the gap between germline ends came to 15 bases. This CDR3 region has 17 residues. In germline, CDR1 is KGHDR, CDR2 SFDVKD.

This clonotype was seen a handful of times. This chain joins TRBV28 and TRBJ1-3, with D tentatively TRBD1 (6 bases). Germline values: CDR1 MDHEN, CDR2 SYDVKM. This CDR3 contains 14 residues. The V and J ends lost 2 bases and 2 bases respectively, with 7 bases between them. CDR3 in DNA: TGTGCCAGCAGTTTACGGGGGCCTGGAAACACCATATATTTT. Its translation: CASSLRGPGNTIYF.

V is TRBV2 and J is TRBJ2-4; weak D call: TRBD2 (5 bases). The CDR3 runs to 17 residues. Between the trimmed V and J ends, which lost 8 bases and 0 bases, there was a span of 20 bases. The germline CDR1 and CDR2 sequences are SNHLY and FYNNEI. The CDR3 DNA reads TGTGCCAGCTCAGACGGGATACCGAGCATAGCCAAAAACATTCAGTACTTC. It encodes CASSDGIPSIAKNIQYF.

This clonotype turned up a few times. The chain joins TRBV6-5 to TRBJ2-2; TRBD1 might be the D (5 bases). The CDR3 extends over 18 amino acids. The germline gives CDR1 MNHEY, CDR2 SVGAGI. Trimming removed 0 bases at V and 5 bases at J, with 19 bases between. The CDR3 region is CASSYSSLGRGETGELFF. Here the CDR3 DNA reads TGTGCCAGCAGTTACTCCTCCTTGGGAAGGGGTGAAACCGGGGAGCTGTTTTTT.

This chain connects TRBV4-1 to TRBJ2-1, with a weak D call TRBD2 (5 bases). Trimming left V 2 bases short and J 0 bases short, with 11 bases between. Per the germline V gene, CDR1 is MGHRA and CDR2 is YSYEKL. The CDR3 contains 16 residues. The CDR3 loop is CASSQPGRSSYNEQFF. As DNA, the CDR3 is TGCGCCAGCAGCCAACCGGGAAGGAGCTCCTACAATGAGCAGTTCTTC.

This CDR3 reads CSAWDIYGYTF. The CDR3, as DNA: TGCAGTGCCTGGGACATCTATGGCTACACCTTC. The J gene is TRBJ1-2, the V gene TRBV20-1, with a weak D call TRBD1 (6 bases). V lost 6 bases, J lost 4 bases, and 9 bases lay in between. CDR1 is DFQATT and CDR2 is SNEGSKA in the germline V gene (reference sequence). This CDR3 comprises 11 residues.

The V gene is TRBV12-3 or TRBV12-4, the J gene TRBJ1-1, with 12 positions matching TRBD1. The CDR3 is made up of 22 amino acids. V lost 3 bases and J lost 1; bases outside the gene matches: 21. The CDR3 spells CASSFVALDSRDRGQGNTEAFF. In DNA, the CDR3 is TGTGCCAGCAGTTTTGTTGCGCTAGATAGCCGGGACAGGGGGCAGGGGAACACTGAAGCTTTCTTT.

The chain uses TRBV29-1 and TRBJ2-1, with 8 bases aligning to TRBD1. The ends lost 7 bases at V and 9 bases at J; junction bases unmatched: 5. Germline loops: CDR1 SQVTM, CDR2 ANQGSEA. This CDR3 contains 11 residues. CDR3 loop: CSADRGGEQFF. Written as DNA, the CDR3 is TGCAGCGCAGACAGGGGCGGTGAGCAGTTCTTC.

The chain employs TRBV4-1 and TRBJ2-3, with 8 bases aligning to TRBD1. V gave up 4 bases and J gave up 0 bases; unmatched junction bases: 3. This CDR3 spans 15 amino acids. Germline loops: CDR1 MGHRA, CDR2 YSYEKL. The CDR3 loop is CASSRGQASTDTQYF. CDR3 coding DNA: TGCGCCAGCAGCCGGGGACAGGCTAGCACAGATACGCAGTATTTT.

The rearrangement uses TRBV14 and TRBJ1-2, with 9 bases identical to TRBD1. Germline V CDR1 and CDR2: SGHDN, FVKESK. The CDR3 loop spans 15 amino acids. J was trimmed by 8 bases and V by 5 bases; bases with no gene match: 12. Here the CDR3 reads CASSTDVGTGLGYTF. Here the CDR3 DNA reads TGTGCCAGCAGCACTGACGTGGGGACAGGGCTGGGCTACACCTTC.

The CDR3 sequence is CASSYPGGGHGYTF. The CDR3 DNA reads as TGTGCCAGCAGCTACCCAGGGGGGGGCCATGGCTACACCTTC. The gene calls are TRBV7-2 and TRBJ1-2, with 7 bases matching TRBD1. CDR1 is SGHTA, CDR2 FQGNSA, per germline. This CDR3 is 14 amino acids long. J gave up 6 bases and V 4 bases, and 8 bases lay outside the gene matches.

The CDR3 DNA is TGTGCCAGCAGTGACCGGCTAGCGGGGGGGAATGAGCAGTTCTTC. It translates to CASSDRLAGGNEQFF. This rearrangement joins TRBV6-1 to TRBJ2-1, with 12 bases lining up with TRBD2. The CDR3 totals 15 residues. The V gene's germline CDR1 is MNHNS and CDR2 SASEGT. V lost 3 bases, J lost 7 bases, and 4 bases stayed unmatched.

This clonotype was seen at least ten times. The V call is TRBV7-6, the J call TRBJ2-7; TRBD2 agrees at 9 bases. The V gene end was trimmed by 1 base and the J gene end by 3 bases; junction bases not matched to a gene: 7. The CDR3 loop spans 16 amino acids. The V gene's germline CDR1 is SGHVS and CDR2 FNYEAQ. CDR3: CASSLGSAGGNYEQYF. In DNA form, the CDR3 reads TGTGCCAGCAGCTTAGGCTCGGCGGGGGGGAACTACGAGCAGTACTTC.

V usage is TRBV15 and J usage is TRBJ2-5; 13 nucleotides match TRBD2. Germline assignment: CDR1 LNHNV and CDR2 YYDKDF (reference sequence). J gave up 3 bases and V 7 bases, and 2 bases lay outside the gene matches. The length of the CDR3 is 14 residues. Here the CDR3 reads CATTGTSGEETQYF. The CDR3 DNA reads as TGTGCCACCACTGGGACTAGCGGGGAAGAGACCCAGTACTTC.

This clonotype has a count of ten or more. This chain connects TRBV6-1 to TRBJ1-2; D ambiguous. Trimming took 1 base from V and 3 from J, leaving 9 bases between them. This CDR3 has 14 residues. Germline V gene data show CDR1 as MNHNS and CDR2 as SASEGT. In nucleotides, the CDR3 is TGTGCCAGCAGTGAAGACGGAGGGTACTATGGCTACACCTTC. Encoded protein: CASSEDGGYYGYTF.

The V gene is TRBV14, the J gene TRBJ2-5; 10 bases fit TRBD1. In germline, CDR1 is SGHDN, CDR2 FVKESK. The CDR3 consists of 13 residues. V shed 3 bases, J shed 5 bases, and the junction held 0 bases outside the gene matches. CDR3 nucleotides: TGTGCCAGCAGCCAGGGACAGGGGGAGACCCAGTACTTC. This translates into CASSQGQGETQYF. Complete variable domain (other parts from reference TRBV14 and TRBJ2-5): EAGVTQFPSHSVIEKGQTVTLRCDPISGHDNLYWYRRVMGKEIKFLLHFVKESKQDESGMPNNRFLAERTGGTYSTLKVQPAELEDSGVYFCASSQGQGETQYFGPGTRLLVL.

J is TRBJ1-2 and V is TRBV27, with TRBD1 matching over 11 bases. Trimming took 5 bases from V and 2 from J; bases not matched to a gene: 7. This CDR3 comprises 16 residues. The germline gives CDR1 MNHEY, CDR2 SMNVEV (reference sequence). As DNA, the CDR3 is TGTGCCAGCAGTCCCTGGACAGGGGGCAGAAACTATGGCTACACCTTC. The encoded protein is CASSPWTGGRNYGYTF.

This clonotype appeared many times. The chain uses TRBV7-6 and TRBJ2-1, with a possible D match to TRBD2 (6 bases). The CDR3 has 15 residues. CDR1 and CDR2 (germline): SGHVS, FNYEAQ. With 5 bases removed from V and 8 bases from J, the gap between germline ends came to 19 bases. The CDR3 loop reads CASSPAGRLRDEQFF. The CDR3 DNA reads TGTGCCAGCAGCCCGGCGGGGCGGCTTCGCGATGAGCAGTTCTTC.

This sequence joins TRBV15 and TRBJ1-5; D gene ambiguous. CDR3 length equals 15 residues. Germline V CDR1 and CDR2: LNHNV, YYDKDF (reference sequence). The V end was cut by 4 bases, the J end by 1 base, with 11 bases between. CDR3 sequence (DNA): TGTGCCACCAGCATCAGGTATGTCAGCAATCAGCCCCAGCATTTT. Protein sequence: CATSIRYVSNQPQHF.

On this clonotype itself: One base away lies a much larger clone, so this may be a sequencing read error. The chain joins TRBV7-2 to TRBJ2-1; 10 bases are a match to TRBD2. Per germline, CDR1 SGHTA and CDR2 FQGNSA. The CDR3 length is 15 residues. The CDR3 DNA reads TGTGCCAACAGCTCCTCGGGACTAGCGTTTAATGAGCAGTTCTTC. The encoded protein is CANSSSGLAFNEQFF. The full variable domain, its missing parts supplied by reference TRBV7-2 and TRBJ2-1, is GAGVSQSPSNKVTEKGKDVELRCDPISGHTALYWYRQSLGQGLEFLIYFQGNSAPDKSGLPSDRFSAERTGGSVSTLTIQRTQQEDSAVYLCANSSSGLAFNEQFFGPGTRLTVL.